A single sample is the source of the 20 T cell receptor beta chains below, sequenced in a study of early T cells in non-severe SARS-CoV-2 infection (dated by TCRdb to 2020 to 2023). Libraries were prepared through 5' RACE. Sequencing used a NextSeq 500. TCRdb reprocessed the public reads (quality trimming at Q25 with fastp, clone calling with MiXCR) and kept in-frame beta chains. Every distinct CDR3 protein forms one entry, paired with its most common genes and DNA. The sample records about 100,000 distinct CDR3 sequences, over 10% of which are singletons. The ten largest clones add up to approximately 2% of the sample. Sequencing was done on a sample of whole blood. The receptors were gathered from an adult who was a healthcare worker with PCR-confirmed SARS-CoV-2 infection or an uninfected control (not recorded which).

This sequence joins TRBV11-2 and TRBJ2-3; D not resolved. V shed 5 bases and J shed 4 bases, with 7 bases lying between them. CDR3 length: 12 amino acids. Germline CDR1 and CDR2: SGHAT and FQNNGV. This CDR3 reads CASSPRPDTQYF. The CDR3 DNA reads as TGTGCCAGCAGCCCTCGACCAGATACGCAGTATTTT.

This clonotype was recorded many times. The chain couples TRBV18 to TRBJ2-3; TRBD1 might be the D (5 bases). This CDR3 has 16 residues. V was shortened by 1 base and J by 1 base, with 12 bases between the two germline ends. Germline lookup yields CDR1 KGHSH and CDR2 LQKENI. The CDR3 bases are TGTGCCAGCTCACCACTTGCAGGGCAAGGCACAGATACGCAGTATTTT. This gives the protein CASSPLAGQGTDTQYF.

The V gene is TRBV20-1, the J gene TRBJ2-7; D might be TRBD1 or TRBD2, each matching 5 bases. Germline loops: CDR1 DFQATT, CDR2 SNEGSKA (reference sequence). The germline V and J ends were trimmed by 2 bases and 3 bases, with 14 bases remaining between them. The length of the CDR3 is 14 residues. CDR3 bases: TGCAGTGCTAGACTACAACCTGGGGGCTACGAGCAGTACTTC. Amino acids: CSARLQPGGYEQYF.

The chain links TRBV20-1 to TRBJ1-1, with D maybe TRBD1 (6 bases). In germline, CDR1 is DFQATT, CDR2 SNEGSKA (reference sequence). With 3 bases removed from V and 0 bases from J, the gap between germline ends came to 23 bases. This CDR3 has 18 residues. The CDR3 sequence is CSASLRDTVLLMNTEAFF. CDR3 in DNA: TGCAGTGCTAGTCTAAGGGACACGGTCCTTTTAATGAACACTGAAGCTTTCTTT.

V usage is TRBV6-2 or TRBV6-3 and J usage is TRBJ2-7; D remains ambiguous. This CDR3 spans 14 amino acids. The germline V gene encodes CDR1 MNHEY and CDR2 SVGEGT. Trimming left V 3 bases short and J 3 bases short, with 12 bases between. CDR3 nucleotides: TGTGCCAGCAGTTATGTTGCATCAAGCTACGAGCAGTACTTC. Translating gives CASSYVASSYEQYF.

This clonotype was detected ten times or more. The genes are TRBV6-6 and TRBJ1-6; TRBD1 aligns across 8 bases. Germline loops: CDR1 MNHNY, CDR2 SVGAGI (reference sequence). The CDR3 consists of 17 residues. V shed 7 bases and J 2 bases; nucleotides not matched to a gene: 10. Written as DNA, the CDR3 is TGTGCCAGCACTCCTCGAACAGGGGGGGCCTATAATTCACCCCTCCACTTT. This codes for CASTPRTGGAYNSPLHF.

The CDR3 DNA reads as TGTGCCAGCATGGGGGGCACAGTTCCCTTTTACGAGCAGTACTTC. This sequence encodes CASMGGTVPFYEQYF. The J gene is TRBJ2-7, the V gene TRBV28; D could derive from TRBD1 or TRBD2 (6 bases each). CDR1 and CDR2 (germline): MDHEN, SYDVKM. The germline V and J ends were trimmed by 7 bases and 4 bases, with 20 bases remaining between them. This CDR3 has 15 residues.

This clonotype was seen many times. J is TRBJ2-2 and V is TRBV27; 9 positions match TRBD1. Per germline, CDR1 MNHEY and CDR2 SMNVEV (reference sequence). This CDR3 is 16 amino acids long. Trimming at V came to 1 base and at J to 4 bases, leaving 4 bases not matched to a gene. CDR3 DNA sequence: TGTGCCAGCAGTTTATGGGTGACAGGGGGCACCGGGGAGCTGTTTTTT. Translation gives CASSLWVTGGTGELFF.

This clonotype turned up a few times. CDR3 loop: CASSQDKWALGGELFF. The CDR3 region has the DNA TGCGCCAGCAGCCAAGACAAGTGGGCGCTTGGCGGGGAGCTGTTTTTT. The V gene is TRBV4-3, the J gene TRBJ2-2; D gene ambiguous. The V and J ends lost 0 bases and 7 bases respectively, with 15 bases between them. Germline V gene lookup returns CDR1 LGHNA and CDR2 YSLEER. The CDR3 totals 16 residues.

This clonotype was seen at least ten times. The chain uses TRBV10-3 and TRBJ2-3, with a tentative D call TRBD2 (6 bases). This CDR3 has 16 amino acids. Trimming took off 5 bases at V and 3 bases at J, with 18 bases between the two ends. Looked up from germline, CDR1 is ENHRY and CDR2 is SYGVKD. CDR3 sequence (DNA): TGTGCCATCAGTAATTGGGCTAGCGAGAGGACAGATACGCAGTATTTT. This sequence encodes CAISNWASERTDTQYF.

This clonotype was observed a few times. J is TRBJ1-4 and V is TRBV24-1; TRBD1 agrees at 7 bases. CDR3 length equals 15 residues. The V gene's germline CDR1 is KGHDR and CDR2 SFDVKD. Trimming took 3 bases from V and 8 from J; bases not matched to a gene: 8. The CDR3 DNA follows: TGTGCCACCAGTGATATTTCAGGGGGAGGAGAAAAACTGTTTTTT. Translated, it gives CATSDISGGGEKLFF.

The chain recombines TRBV28 with TRBJ1-1; D remains ambiguous. Trimming left V 2 bases short and J 5 bases short, with 15 bases between. The CDR3 is 15 amino acids. Germline CDR1 and CDR2: MDHEN and SYDVKM. CDR3 DNA: TGTGCCAGCAGTTTAATATCGCTAAGCCAGACTGAAGCTTTCTTT. Translating gives CASSLISLSQTEAFF.

The gene calls are TRBV11-3 and TRBJ2-1, with 8 bases lining up with TRBD2. This CDR3 has 15 amino acids. The germline V gene encodes CDR1 SGHNT and CDR2 YENEEA. The V and J ends lost 4 bases and 2 bases, in that order; junction bases with no gene match: 4. CDR3 protein: CASSSGTRPYNEQFF. CDR3 nucleotides: TGTGCCAGCAGCTCAGGGACTAGGCCCTACAATGAGCAGTTCTTC.

This clonotype was seen a few times. This chain connects TRBV6-2 or TRBV6-3 to TRBJ2-2; 7 bases map to TRBD2. V was clipped by 0 bases and J by 5 bases; unmatched bases: 6. In germline, CDR1 is MNHEY, CDR2 SVGEGT. The CDR3 is 16 amino acids. For the CDR3, the DNA is TGTGCCAGCAGTTACTCGACGGTGCGGGGGACCGGGGAGCTGTTTTTT. Amino acids: CASSYSTVRGTGELFF.

This chain connects TRBV18 to TRBJ1-2; a possible D gene is TRBD1 (5 bases). Between the trimmed V and J ends, which lost 6 bases and 2 bases, there was a span of 19 bases. Germline V gives CDR1 KGHSH, CDR2 LQKENI. CDR3 length equals 16 residues. The CDR3 nucleotides read TGTGCCAGCTCCCCAGCCAGGGTAAACAAGAACTATGGCTACACCTTC. It encodes CASSPARVNKNYGYTF. Complete variable domain (other parts from reference TRBV18 and TRBJ1-2): NAGVMQNPRHLVRRRGQEARLRCSPMKGHSHVYWYRQLPEEGLKFMVYLQKENIIDESGMPKERFSAEFPKEGPSILRIQQVVRGDSAAYFCASSPARVNKNYGYTFGSGTRLTVV.

This chain uses TRBV6-6 with TRBJ1-6, with 9 bases identical to TRBD1. Per the germline V gene, CDR1 is MNHNY and CDR2 is SVGAGI (reference sequence). After removal of 6 bases from V and 2 bases from J, the junction contained 5 bases not matched to a gene. The CDR3 is made up of 16 amino acids. This CDR3 is CASRGQGQTYNSPLHF. The CDR3 DNA reads as TGTGCCAGCAGGGGACAGGGCCAAACCTATAATTCACCCCTCCACTTT.

This clonotype is a singleton in its sample. The rearrangement joins TRBV29-1 to TRBJ2-3, with 9 bases fitting TRBD2. The J segment lost 6 bases and the V segment lost 3 bases, leaving 1 base of the junction unmatched. This CDR3 has 12 residues. Germline V gene lookup returns CDR1 SQVTM and CDR2 ANQGSEA. As DNA, the CDR3 is TGCAGCGTTGATACTAGCGGGGATACGCAGTATTTT. Amino acids: CSVDTSGDTQYF.

This rearrangement joins TRBV28 to TRBJ2-3; 8 bases line up with TRBD2. Germline CDR1 MDHEN, CDR2 SYDVKM. The CDR3 has 14 amino acids. Trimming cost V 6 bases and J 3 bases; bases outside gene matches: 5. The CDR3 sequence is CASSWQRGTDTQYF. DNA for the CDR3: TGTGCCAGCAGCTGGCAGCGGGGGACAGATACGCAGTATTTT.

This clonotype came up many times. The chain recombines TRBV10-3 with TRBJ1-1, with D unclear. The length of the CDR3 is 14 residues. V dropped 0 bases and J dropped 0 bases, with 5 bases sitting between them. Germline CDR1 reads ENHRY; CDR2 reads SYGVKD. CDR3 sequence: CAISESVMNTEAFF. CDR3 DNA: TGTGCCATCAGTGAGTCCGTGATGAACACTGAAGCTTTCTTT.

This clonotype turned up a few times. The chain is built from TRBV25-1 and TRBJ1-1, with 11 bases lining up with TRBD1. Germline lookup yields CDR1 MGHDK and CDR2 SYGVNS. With V trimmed by 6 bases and J by 10 bases, 10 bases remained unmatched. This CDR3 has 14 amino acids. The CDR3 nucleotides read TGTGCCAGCAGCATAACAGGACAGGGGGCGCGAGCTTTCTTT. Its translation is CASSITGQGARAFF.